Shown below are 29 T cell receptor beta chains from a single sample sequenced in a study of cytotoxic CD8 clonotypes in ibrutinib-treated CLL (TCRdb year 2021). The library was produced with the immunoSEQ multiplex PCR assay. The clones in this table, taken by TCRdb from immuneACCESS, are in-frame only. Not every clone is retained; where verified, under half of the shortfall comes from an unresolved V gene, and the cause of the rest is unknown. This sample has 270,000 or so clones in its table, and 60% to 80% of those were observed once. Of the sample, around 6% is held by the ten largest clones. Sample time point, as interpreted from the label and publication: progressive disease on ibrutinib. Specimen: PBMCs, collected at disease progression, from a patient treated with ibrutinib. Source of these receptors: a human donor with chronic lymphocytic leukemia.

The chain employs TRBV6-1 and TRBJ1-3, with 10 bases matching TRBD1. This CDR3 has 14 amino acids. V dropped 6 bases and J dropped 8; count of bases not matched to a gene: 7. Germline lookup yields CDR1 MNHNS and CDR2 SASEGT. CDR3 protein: CASSLDRGIDTIYF. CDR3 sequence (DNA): TGTGCCAGCAGCCTGGACAGGGGGATAGACACCATATATTTT.

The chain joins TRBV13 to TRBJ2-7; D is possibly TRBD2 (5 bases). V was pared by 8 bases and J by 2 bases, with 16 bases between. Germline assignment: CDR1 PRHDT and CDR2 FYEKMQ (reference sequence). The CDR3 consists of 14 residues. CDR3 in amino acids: CASSQRSETYEQYF. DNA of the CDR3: TGTGCCAGCTCCCAGCGGTCGGAGACCTACGAGCAGTACTTC.

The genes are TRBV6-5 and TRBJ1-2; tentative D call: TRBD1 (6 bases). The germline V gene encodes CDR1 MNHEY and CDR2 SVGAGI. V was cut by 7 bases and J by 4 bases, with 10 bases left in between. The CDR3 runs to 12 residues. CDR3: CASKDSFYGYTF. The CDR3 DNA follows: TGTGCCAGCAAGGACAGTTTCTATGGCTACACCTTC.

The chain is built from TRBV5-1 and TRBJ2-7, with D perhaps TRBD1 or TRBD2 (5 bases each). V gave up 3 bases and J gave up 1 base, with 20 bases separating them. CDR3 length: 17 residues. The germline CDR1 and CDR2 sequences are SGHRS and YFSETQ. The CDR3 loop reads CASSSRDGAGWSYEQYF. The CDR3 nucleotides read TGCGCCAGCAGCTCCCGGGACGGAGCTGGGTGGTCCTACGAGCAGTACTTC.

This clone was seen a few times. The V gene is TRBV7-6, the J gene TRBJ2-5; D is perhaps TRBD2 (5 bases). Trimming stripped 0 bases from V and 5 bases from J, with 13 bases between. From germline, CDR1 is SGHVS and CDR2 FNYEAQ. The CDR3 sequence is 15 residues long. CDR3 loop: CASSLAPGEWETQYF. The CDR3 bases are TGTGCCAGCAGCTTAGCCCCCGGGGAGTGGGAGACCCAGTACTTC. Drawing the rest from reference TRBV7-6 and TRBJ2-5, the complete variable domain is GAGVSQSPRYKVTKRGQDVALRCDPISGHVSLYWYRQALGQGPEFLTYFNYEAQQDKSGLPNDRFSAERPEGSISTLTIQRTEQRDSAMYRCASSLAPGEWETQYFGPGTRLLVL.

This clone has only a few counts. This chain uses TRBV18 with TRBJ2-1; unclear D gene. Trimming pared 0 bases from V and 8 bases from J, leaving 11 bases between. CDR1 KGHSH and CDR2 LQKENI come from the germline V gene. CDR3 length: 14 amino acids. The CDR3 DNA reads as TGTGCCAGCTCACCACCGTCCATAGGCGATGAGCAGTTCTTC. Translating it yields CASSPPSIGDEQFF.

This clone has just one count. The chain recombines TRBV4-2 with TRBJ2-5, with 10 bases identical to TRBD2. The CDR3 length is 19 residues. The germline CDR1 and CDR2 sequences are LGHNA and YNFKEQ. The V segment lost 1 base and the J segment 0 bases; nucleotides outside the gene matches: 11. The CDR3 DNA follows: TGTGCCAGCAGCCAAGTCGCCTCTAGCGGGGGAGTGTACCAAGAGACCCAGTACTTC. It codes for CASSQVASSGGVYQETQYF.

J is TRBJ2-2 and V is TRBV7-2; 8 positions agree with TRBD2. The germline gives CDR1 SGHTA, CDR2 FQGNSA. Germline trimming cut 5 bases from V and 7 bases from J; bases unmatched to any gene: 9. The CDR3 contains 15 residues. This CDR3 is CASSPLGRAGGELFF. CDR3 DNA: TGTGCCAGCAGCCCCCTCGGGAGGGCGGGCGGGGAGCTGTTTTTT.

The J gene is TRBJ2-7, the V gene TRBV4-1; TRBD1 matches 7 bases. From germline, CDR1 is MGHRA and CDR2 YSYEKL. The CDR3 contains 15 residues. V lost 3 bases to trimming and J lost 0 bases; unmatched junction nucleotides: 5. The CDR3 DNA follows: TGCGCCAGCAGCCAGGACAGGCAATCCTCCTACGAGCAGTACTTC. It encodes CASSQDRQSSYEQYF.

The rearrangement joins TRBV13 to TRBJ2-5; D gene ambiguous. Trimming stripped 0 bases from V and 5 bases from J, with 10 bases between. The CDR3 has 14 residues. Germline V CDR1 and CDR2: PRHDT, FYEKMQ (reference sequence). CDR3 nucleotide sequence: TGTGCCAGCAGCTTAGGACGGAATCGGGAGACCCAGTACTTC. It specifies CASSLGRNRETQYF.

The CDR3 reads CASSRRDSSNEKLFF. The CDR3 nucleotides are TGTGCCAGCAGCCGCCGGGACAGCTCGAATGAAAAACTGTTTTTT. The rearrangement links TRBV5-4 to TRBJ1-4, with TRBD1 identical over 7 bases. Germline V lookup: CDR1 SGHNT, CDR2 YYREEE (reference sequence). The CDR3 runs to 15 residues. The trim removed 4 bases at V and 5 bases at J, leaving 8 bases unmatched. Using reference TRBV5-4 and TRBJ1-4 for the parts outside the CDR3, the full variable domain is ETGVTQSPTHLIKTRGQQVTLRCSSQSGHNTVSWYQQALGQGPQFIFQYYREEENGRGNFPPRFSGLQFPNYSSELNVNALELDDSALYLCASSRRDSSNEKLFFGSGTQLSVL.

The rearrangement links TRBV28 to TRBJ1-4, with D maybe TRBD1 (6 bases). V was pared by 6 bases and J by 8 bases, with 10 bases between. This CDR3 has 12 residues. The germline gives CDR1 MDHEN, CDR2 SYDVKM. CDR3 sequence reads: CASSEQGEKLFF. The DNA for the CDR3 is TGTGCCAGCAGCGAACAGGGAGAAAAACTGTTTTTT.

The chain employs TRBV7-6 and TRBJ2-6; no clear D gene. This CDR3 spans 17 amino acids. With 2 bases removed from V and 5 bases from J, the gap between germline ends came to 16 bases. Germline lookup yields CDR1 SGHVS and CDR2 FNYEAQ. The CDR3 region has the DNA TGTGCCAGCAGCTTAACAGCCCCCGTCGGCTGGGCCAACGTCCTGACTTTC. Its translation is CASSLTAPVGWANVLTF.

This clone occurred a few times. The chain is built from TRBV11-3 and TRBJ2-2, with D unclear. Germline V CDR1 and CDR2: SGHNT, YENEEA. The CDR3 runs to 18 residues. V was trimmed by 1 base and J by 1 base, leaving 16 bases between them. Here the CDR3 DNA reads TGTGCCAGCAGCTTAGGGGTTGGACGCCCACGGAACACCGGGGAGCTGTTTTTT. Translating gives CASSLGVGRPRNTGELFF.

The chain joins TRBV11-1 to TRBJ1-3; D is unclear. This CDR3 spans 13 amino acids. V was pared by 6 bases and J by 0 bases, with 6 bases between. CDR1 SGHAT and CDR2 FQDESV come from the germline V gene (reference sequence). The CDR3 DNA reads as TGTGCCAGCAGTGGGTCCTCTGGAAACACCATATATTTT. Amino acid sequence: CASSGSSGNTIYF.

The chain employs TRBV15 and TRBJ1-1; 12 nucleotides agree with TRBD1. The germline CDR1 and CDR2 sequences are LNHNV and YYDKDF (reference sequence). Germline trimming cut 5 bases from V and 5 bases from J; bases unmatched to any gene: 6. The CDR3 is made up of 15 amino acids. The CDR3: CATSGGTGGRTEAFF. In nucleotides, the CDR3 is TGTGCCACCAGCGGGGGGACAGGGGGCCGGACTGAAGCTTTCTTT. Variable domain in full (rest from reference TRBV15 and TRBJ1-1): DAMVIQNPRYQVTQFGKPVTLSCSQTLNHNVMYWYQQKSSQAPKLLFHYYDKDFNNEADTPDNFQSRRPNTSFCFLDIRSPGLGDTAMYLCATSGGTGGRTEAFFGQGTRLTVV.

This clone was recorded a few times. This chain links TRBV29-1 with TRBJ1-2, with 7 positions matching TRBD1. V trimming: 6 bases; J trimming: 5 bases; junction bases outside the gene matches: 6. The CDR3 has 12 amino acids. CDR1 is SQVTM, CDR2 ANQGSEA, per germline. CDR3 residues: CSVGTEVYGYTF. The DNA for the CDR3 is TGCAGCGTCGGGACAGAGGTTTATGGCTACACCTTC. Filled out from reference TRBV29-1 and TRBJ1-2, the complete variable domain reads SAVISQKPSRDICQRGTSLTIQCQVDSQVTMMFWYRQQPGQSLTLIATANQGSEATYESGFVIDKFPISRPNLTFSTLTVSNMSPEDSSIYLCSVGTEVYGYTFGSGTRLTVV.

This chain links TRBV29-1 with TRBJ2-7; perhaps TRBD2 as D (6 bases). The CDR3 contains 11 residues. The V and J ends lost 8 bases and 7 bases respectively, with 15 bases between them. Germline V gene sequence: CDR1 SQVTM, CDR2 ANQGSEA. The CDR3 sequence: CSSGTDYEQYF. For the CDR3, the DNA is TGCAGCTCCGGGACTGATTATGAGCAGTACTTC.

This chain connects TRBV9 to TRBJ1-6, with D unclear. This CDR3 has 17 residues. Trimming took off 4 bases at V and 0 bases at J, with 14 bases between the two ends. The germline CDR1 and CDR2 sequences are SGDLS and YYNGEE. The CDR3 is CASSLRSLGSYNSPLHF. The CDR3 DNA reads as TGTGCCAGCAGCTTAAGGTCGTTGGGCTCCTATAATTCACCCCTCCACTTT.

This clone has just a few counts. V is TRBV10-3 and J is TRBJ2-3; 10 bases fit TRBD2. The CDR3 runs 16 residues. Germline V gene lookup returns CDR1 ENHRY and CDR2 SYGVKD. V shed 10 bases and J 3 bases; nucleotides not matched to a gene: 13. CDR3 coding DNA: TGTGCCACCAAGAAAGAGCGGGGGGGCTTAACAGATACGCAGTATTTT. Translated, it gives CATKKERGGLTDTQYF.

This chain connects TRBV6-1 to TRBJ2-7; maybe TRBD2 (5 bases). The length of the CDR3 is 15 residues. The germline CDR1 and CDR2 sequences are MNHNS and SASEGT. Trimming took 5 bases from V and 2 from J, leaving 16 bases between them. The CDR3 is CASSRTRVTTYEQYF. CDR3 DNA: TGTGCCAGCAGTCGAACGAGGGTTACGACCTACGAGCAGTACTTC.

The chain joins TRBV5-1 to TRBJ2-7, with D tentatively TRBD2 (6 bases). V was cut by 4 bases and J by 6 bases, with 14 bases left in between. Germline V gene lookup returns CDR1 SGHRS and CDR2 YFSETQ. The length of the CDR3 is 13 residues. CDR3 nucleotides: TGCGCCAGCAGCCGCGGGGCCCGTGTCGAGCAGTACTTC. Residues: CASSRGARVEQYF. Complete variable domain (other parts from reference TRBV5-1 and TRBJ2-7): KAGVTQTPRYLIKTRGQQVTLSCSPISGHRSVSWYQQTPGQGLQFLFEYFSETQRNKGNFPGRFSGRQFSNSRSEMNVSTLELGDSALYLCASSRGARVEQYFGPGTRLTVT.

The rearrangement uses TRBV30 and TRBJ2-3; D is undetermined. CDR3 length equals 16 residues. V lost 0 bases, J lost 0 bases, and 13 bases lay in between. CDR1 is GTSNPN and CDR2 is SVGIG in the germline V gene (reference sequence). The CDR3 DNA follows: TGTGCCTGGAGTGTAGAAGTCGCGGAAAGCACAGATACGCAGTATTTT. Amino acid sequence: CAWSVEVAESTDTQYF. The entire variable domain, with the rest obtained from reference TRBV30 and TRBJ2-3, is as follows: SQTIHQWPATLVQPVGSPLSLECTVEGTSNPNLYWYRQAAGRGLQLLFYSVGIGQISSEVPQNLSASRPQDRQFILSSKKLLLSDSGFYLCAWSVEVAESTDTQYFGPGTRLTVL.

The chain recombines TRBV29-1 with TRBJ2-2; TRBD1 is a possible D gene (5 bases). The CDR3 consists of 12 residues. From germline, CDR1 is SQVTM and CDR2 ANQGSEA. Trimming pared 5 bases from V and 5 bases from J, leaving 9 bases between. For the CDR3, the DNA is TGCAGCGTTTGGACATCAACCGGGGAGCTGTTTTTT. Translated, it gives CSVWTSTGELFF.

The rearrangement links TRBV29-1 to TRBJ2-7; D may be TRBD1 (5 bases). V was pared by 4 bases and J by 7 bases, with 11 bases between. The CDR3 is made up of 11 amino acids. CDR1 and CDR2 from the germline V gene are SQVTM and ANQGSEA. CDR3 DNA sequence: TGCAGCGTTGCAGGGCTTTGGGAGCAGTACTTC. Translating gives CSVAGLWEQYF.

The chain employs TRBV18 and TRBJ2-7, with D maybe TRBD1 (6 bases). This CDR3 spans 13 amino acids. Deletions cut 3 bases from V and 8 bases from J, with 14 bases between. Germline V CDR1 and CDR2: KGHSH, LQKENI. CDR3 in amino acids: CASSPGQLFKQYF. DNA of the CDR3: TGTGCCAGCTCACCGGGACAACTATTCAAGCAGTACTTC.

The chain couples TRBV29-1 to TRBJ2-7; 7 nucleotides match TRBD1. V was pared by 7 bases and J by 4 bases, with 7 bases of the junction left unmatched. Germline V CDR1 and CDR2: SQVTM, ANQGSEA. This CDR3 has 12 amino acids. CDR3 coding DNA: TGCAGCGCTATGACAGGGATGTACGAGCAGTACTTC. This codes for CSAMTGMYEQYF.

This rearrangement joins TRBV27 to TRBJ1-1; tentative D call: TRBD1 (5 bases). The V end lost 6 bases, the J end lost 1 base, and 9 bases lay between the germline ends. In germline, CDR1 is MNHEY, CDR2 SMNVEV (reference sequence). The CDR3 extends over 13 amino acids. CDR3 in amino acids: CASRPTGNTEAFF. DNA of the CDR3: TGTGCCAGCAGGCCCACAGGGAACACTGAAGCTTTCTTT.

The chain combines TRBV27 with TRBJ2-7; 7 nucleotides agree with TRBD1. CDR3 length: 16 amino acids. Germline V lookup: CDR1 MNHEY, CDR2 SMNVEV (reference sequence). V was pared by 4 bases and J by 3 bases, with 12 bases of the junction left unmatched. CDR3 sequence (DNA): TGTGCCAGCAGTTCCTCGACAGGGATTAGGGACTACGAGCAGTACTTC. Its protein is CASSSSTGIRDYEQYF.